The 32 T cell receptor beta chains below come from one sample, sequenced in a study of cytomegalovirus exposure and HLA in healthy donors. PCR employed 60 Vbeta and 13 Jbeta primers. Data came from immunoSEQ multiplex PCR; TCRdb stores just in-frame clones and leaves some out. The data show tens of thousands of clones, with more than 70% seen just once and approximately 2.1% held by the top ten. The sample consisted of PBMCs. These receptors originate from a man aged 35-49 years in good health and CMV-seronegative.

V gene TRBV4-1 combines with J gene TRBJ2-2, with D perhaps TRBD1 (6 bases). The CDR3 spans 14 residues. The V and J ends lost 3 bases and 1 base respectively, with 6 bases between them. Germline-derived CDR1 and CDR2 are MGHRA and YSYEKL. CDR3: CASSQGQNTGELFF. The CDR3 DNA sequence: TGCGCCAGCAGCCAGGGACAGAACACCGGGGAGCTGTTTTTT.

The chain uses TRBV6-4 and TRBJ2-3; D possibly corresponds to TRBD1 (6 bases). Per germline, CDR1 MRHNA and CDR2 SNTAGT. The CDR3 consists of 15 residues. V shed 6 bases and J shed 2 bases, with 15 bases lying between them. Here the CDR3 reads CASREQGSSTDTQYF. The CDR3, as DNA: TGTGCCAGCAGAGAACAGGGCAGTTCCACAGATACGCAGTATTTT.

This clone showed up just a few times. The V gene is TRBV6-6, the J gene TRBJ1-1; unclear D gene. The CDR3 is made up of 13 amino acids. Trimming removed 6 bases from V and 0 bases from J, with 8 bases in between. CDR1 and CDR2 from the germline V gene are MNHNY and SVGAGI (reference sequence). The CDR3 loop is CASSILLNTEAFF. CDR3 DNA: TGTGCCAGCAGCATACTCTTGAACACTGAAGCTTTCTTT.

The chain couples TRBV13 to TRBJ2-2; 10 bases are shared with TRBD2. This CDR3 is 15 amino acids long. The ends lost 6 bases at V and 6 bases at J; junction bases unmatched: 7. Germline values: CDR1 PRHDT, CDR2 FYEKMQ (reference sequence). The CDR3: CASRLAGPSPGELFF. DNA of the CDR3: TGTGCCAGCAGACTAGCGGGGCCCTCCCCCGGGGAGCTGTTTTTT.

The rearrangement uses TRBV2 and TRBJ2-5; 8 nucleotides align to TRBD2. Losses at the gene ends were 8 bases for V and 4 bases for J; bases not matched to a gene: 9. Germline CDR1 reads SNHLY; CDR2 reads FYNNEI. The CDR3 is 14 residues long. CDR3 sequence (DNA): TGTGCCAGCTCAAGCGGGGGAGGGGGAGAGACCCAGTACTTC. Its protein is CASSSGGGGETQYF.

In its sample, this clone was seen many times. This chain joins TRBV7-9 and TRBJ1-1, with D maybe TRBD1 (6 bases). This CDR3 has 15 amino acids. V lost 8 bases and J lost 3, with 19 bases in between. CDR1 is SEHNR, CDR2 FQNEAQ, per germline (reference sequence). CDR3 protein: CASQGGGGRDTEAFF. CDR3 in DNA: TGTGCCAGCCAGGGAGGGGGTGGGCGGGACACTGAAGCTTTCTTT.

The V and J genes are TRBV6-5 and TRBJ1-4; tentatively, D is TRBD1 (6 bases). V was shortened by 7 bases and J by 4 bases, with 16 bases between the two germline ends. Germline CDR1 MNHEY, CDR2 SVGAGI. The length of the CDR3 is 15 residues. The CDR3 DNA sequence: TGTGCCAGCAAGAAAAACAGGGCATATAATGAAAAACTGTTTTTT. It specifies CASKKNRAYNEKLFF.

The rearrangement links TRBV20-1 to TRBJ2-7, with a tentative D call TRBD1 (6 bases). The CDR3 sequence is 11 residues long. The V end lost 5 bases, the J end lost 6 bases, and 11 bases lay between the germline ends. From germline, CDR1 is DFQATT and CDR2 SNEGSKA (reference sequence). The CDR3 nucleotides read TGCAGTGCTTCAGGGGCTCCCGAGCAGTACTTC. Its translation: CSASGAPEQYF.

V gene TRBV7-2 combines with J gene TRBJ2-1, with D possibly being TRBD1 (6 bases). Germline values: CDR1 SGHTA, CDR2 FQGNSA. Trimming stripped 2 bases from V and 0 bases from J, with 17 bases between. This CDR3 contains 18 residues. This chain's CDR3 is CASSLRGRTDSSYNEQFF. As DNA, the CDR3 is TGTGCCAGCAGCTTACGAGGCCGGACAGATAGCTCCTACAATGAGCAGTTCTTC.

The gene calls are TRBV15 and TRBJ2-1, with 12 bases matching TRBD2. Germline CDR1 is LNHNV and CDR2 is YYDKDF (reference sequence). The CDR3 has 15 residues. J was trimmed by 6 bases and V by 5 bases; bases with no gene match: 5. DNA of the CDR3: TGTGCCACCAGCGTCCGACTAGCGGGGGCCAATGAGCAGTTCTTC. Its translation: CATSVRLAGANEQFF.

The chain has TRBV6-5 and TRBJ2-7; the D gene is possibly TRBD2 (7 bases). The V end lost 7 bases, the J end lost 5 bases, and 21 bases lay between the germline ends. The germline V gene encodes CDR1 MNHEY and CDR2 SVGAGI. The CDR3 sequence is 15 residues long. The CDR3 here is CASTPPRGLYHEQYF. The CDR3 coding sequence is TGTGCCAGCACCCCCCCGCGGGGGCTCTACCACGAGCAGTACTTC.

This chain uses TRBV6-5 with TRBJ2-7, with D possibly TRBD1 on 6 matching bases. The CDR3 loop spans 13 amino acids. Per the germline V gene, CDR1 is MNHEY and CDR2 is SVGAGI. The V end lost 2 bases, the J end lost 2 bases, and 7 bases lay between the germline ends. For the CDR3, the DNA is TGTGCCAGCAGTTACAGGGGGACCTACGAGCAGTACTTC. This sequence encodes CASSYRGTYEQYF.

This clone was observed a few times. The sample has other DNA sequences that encode this CDR3 too. The J gene is TRBJ2-1, the V gene TRBV6-4; 12 bases map to TRBD2. CDR3 length equals 15 residues. V lost 0 bases and J lost 6; bases outside the gene matches: 0. The V gene's germline CDR1 is MRHNA and CDR2 SNTAGT. CDR3 residues: CASSDSTSGSNEQFF. As DNA, the CDR3 is TGTGCCAGCAGTGACTCGACTAGCGGGAGCAATGAGCAGTTCTTC.

The J gene is TRBJ1-1, the V gene TRBV6-5; perhaps TRBD1 as D (5 bases). Germline V gives CDR1 MNHEY, CDR2 SVGAGI. Trimming shortened V by 0 bases and J by 0 bases, and 8 bases separated the two germline ends. The CDR3 loop spans 15 amino acids. The CDR3 loop is CASSYSRQLNTEAFF. In nucleotides, the CDR3 is TGTGCCAGCAGTTACTCGAGACAGTTGAACACTGAAGCTTTCTTT.

This chain connects TRBV27 to TRBJ2-6; D perhaps matches TRBD1 (5 bases). The CDR3 consists of 20 residues. Germline assignment: CDR1 MNHEY and CDR2 SMNVEV (reference sequence). V was trimmed by 5 bases and J by 1 base, leaving 24 bases between them. The CDR3 nucleotides are TGTGCCAGCAGTCCACCTATCGACGGAGAAACAGGATCTGGGGCCAACGTCCTGACTTTC. Its translation: CASSPPIDGETGSGANVLTF.

The chain carries TRBV7-2 and TRBJ1-2; the match to TRBD1 covers 9 bases. Germline V gene data show CDR1 as SGHTA and CDR2 as FQGNSA. V shed 5 bases and J 6 bases; nucleotides not matched to a gene: 10. CDR3 length equals 15 residues. CDR3 DNA: TGTGCCAGCAGCCCTAAGGACAGGGGAGGCGATGGCTACACCTTC. As protein: CASSPKDRGGDGYTF.

Notes on this clone: One end of the junction does not line up with germline, which may come from a read error. The V gene is TRBV5-1, the J gene TRBJ2-2; tentatively, D is TRBD2 (5 bases). Looked up from germline, CDR1 is SGHRS and CDR2 is YFSETQ. There are 14 residues in the CDR3. CDR3 DNA: TGCGCCAGCAGCTCGGACTCGAATACCGGGGAGCTGTTTTTT. Protein: CASSSDSNTGELFF.

The J gene is TRBJ2-3, the V gene TRBV28; D possibly corresponds to TRBD2 (5 bases). Germline V gene lookup returns CDR1 MDHEN and CDR2 SYDVKM. The length of the CDR3 is 15 residues. The V end was cut by 2 bases, the J end by 0 bases, with 9 bases between. Here the CDR3 DNA reads TGTGCCAGCAGTTTAGGAGGAGCTAGCACAGATACGCAGTATTTT. It translates to CASSLGGASTDTQYF.

The chain has TRBV6-5 and TRBJ1-5; D might be TRBD1 (5 bases). The length of the CDR3 is 16 residues. Per germline, CDR1 MNHEY and CDR2 SVGAGI. V was cut by 2 bases and J by 6 bases, with 17 bases left in between. The CDR3 bases are TGTGCCAGCAGTTACCCCGCCGGGGGTTTCGGTCAGCCCCAGCATTTT. This codes for CASSYPAGGFGQPQHF.

The J gene is TRBJ2-7, the V gene TRBV10-3; D remains ambiguous. This CDR3 is built from 14 residues. V was trimmed by 3 bases and J by 7 bases, leaving 16 bases between them. CDR1 is ENHRY, CDR2 SYGVKD, per germline. CDR3 sequence: CAISESGPRGEQYF. CDR3 bases: TGTGCCATCAGTGAAAGTGGGCCCCGTGGGGAGCAGTACTTC.

The gene calls are TRBV20-1 and TRBJ2-1, with no clear D. Trimming stripped 4 bases from V and 5 bases from J, with 3 bases between. CDR1 is DFQATT, CDR2 SNEGSKA, per germline (reference sequence). The CDR3 is 10 residues long. CDR3 amino acids: CSATDNEQFF. CDR3 in DNA: TGCAGTGCTACGGACAATGAGCAGTTCTTC.

This clone appeared a few times. The rearrangement joins TRBV4-2 to TRBJ2-1, with D maybe TRBD2 (6 bases). Germline V lookup: CDR1 LGHNA, CDR2 YNFKEQ. The CDR3 sequence is 18 residues long. V was cut by 2 bases and J by 7 bases, with 24 bases left in between. This CDR3 reads CASSQTQGPSSEKNEQFF. The CDR3, as DNA: TGTGCCAGCAGCCAAACTCAAGGCCCGTCTAGCGAAAAAAATGAGCAGTTCTTC.

The genes are TRBV27 and TRBJ1-1, with 8 bases lining up with TRBD1. The germline V gene encodes CDR1 MNHEY and CDR2 SMNVEV (reference sequence). The CDR3 length is 16 residues. Trimming cost V 4 bases and J 4 bases; bases outside gene matches: 11. The CDR3, as DNA: TGTGCCAGCAGTTATTACAGGGGGGCTAAGATCACTGAAGCTTTCTTT. Translation gives CASSYYRGAKITEAFF.

V gene TRBV5-1 combines with J gene TRBJ2-2; D unresolved. V lost 1 base to trimming and J lost 4 bases, with 8 bases between them. Germline V gene lookup returns CDR1 SGHRS and CDR2 YFSETQ. The CDR3 covers 14 residues. CDR3 region: CASSLPVRTGELFF. The CDR3 DNA sequence: TGCGCCAGCAGCTTGCCGGTTCGCACCGGGGAGCTGTTTTTT.

The chain employs TRBV19 and TRBJ2-3, with TRBD1 matching over 7 bases. The germline CDR1 and CDR2 sequences are LNHDA and SQIVND (reference sequence). The V segment lost 4 bases and the J segment 0 bases; nucleotides outside the gene matches: 4. The CDR3 runs to 15 residues. The CDR3 reads CASSTGTASTDTQYF. Here the CDR3 DNA reads TGTGCCAGTAGTACTGGGACAGCTAGCACAGATACGCAGTATTTT.

V and J are TRBV25-1 and TRBJ1-5; the D gene is possibly TRBD1 (5 bases). Germline CDR1 MGHDK, CDR2 SYGVNS. The V gene lost 2 bases and the J gene lost 5 bases, with 10 bases spanning the gap. This CDR3 contains 14 residues. The CDR3 sequence is CASSEGPRDQPQHF. The CDR3 region has the DNA TGTGCCAGCAGTGAAGGACCCAGGGATCAGCCCCAGCATTTT. The full variable domain, with the rest looked up from reference TRBV25-1 and TRBJ1-5, is EADIYQTPRYLVIGTGKKITLECSQTMGHDKMYWYQQDPGMELHLIHYSYGVNSTEKGDLSSESTVSRIRTEHFPLTLESARPSHTSQYLCASSEGPRDQPQHFGDGTRLSIL.

This chain connects TRBV4-1 to TRBJ1-1, with a possible D match to TRBD1 (6 bases). CDR1 and CDR2 from the germline V gene are MGHRA and YSYEKL. Trimming left V 1 base short and J 0 bases short, with 6 bases between. The CDR3 spans 14 residues. CDR3 in DNA: TGCGCCAGCAGCCAAGGGGACATGAACACTGAAGCTTTCTTT. Its translation is CASSQGDMNTEAFF.

The CDR3 bases are TGCAGCGTCCTTGTGAGGGCCAAGGGCGAGCAGTACTTC. Protein product: CSVLVRAKGEQYF. V gene TRBV29-1 combines with J gene TRBJ2-7; TRBD2 might be the D (5 bases). This CDR3 region has 13 residues. Germline V lookup: CDR1 SQVTM, CDR2 ANQGSEA. Trimming took 6 bases from V and 6 from J, leaving 18 bases between them.

This sequence joins TRBV10-3 and TRBJ1-4; D is unresolved. Trimming removed 11 bases at V and 0 bases at J, with 7 bases between. The germline V gene has CDR1 ENHRY and CDR2 SYGVKD. This CDR3 spans 12 amino acids. The CDR3 DNA is TGTGCCGTCCGGGCAACTAATGAAAAACTGTTTTTT. Translation: CAVRATNEKLFF.

The chain has TRBV5-1 and TRBJ2-2, with TRBD2 matching 7 bases. Looked up from germline, CDR1 is SGHRS and CDR2 is YFSETQ. V shed 2 bases, J shed 5 bases, and the junction held 9 bases outside the gene matches. The CDR3 runs 16 residues. CDR3 residues: CASSFLGLDFTGELFF. The CDR3 coding sequence is TGCGCCAGCAGCTTCCTCGGACTAGATTTTACCGGGGAGCTGTTTTTT.

This chain uses TRBV10-3 with TRBJ2-5, with TRBD2 identical over 11 bases. Germline CDR1 reads ENHRY; CDR2 reads SYGVKD. The V segment lost 4 bases and the J segment 2 bases; nucleotides outside the gene matches: 6. The CDR3 consists of 16 residues. The CDR3 DNA is TGTGCCATCAGTGCACTAGCGGGAGAGGGGCAAGAGACCCAGTACTTC. Translation gives CAISALAGEGQETQYF.

The rearrangement joins TRBV20-1 to TRBJ1-1; D unclear. Germline V gene sequence: CDR1 DFQATT, CDR2 SNEGSKA (reference sequence). Between the trimmed V and J ends, which lost 5 bases and 6 bases, there was a span of 10 bases. The length of the CDR3 is 11 residues. The CDR3 reads CSAVLGAEAFF. The CDR3 nucleotides are TGCAGTGCTGTACTGGGCGCTGAAGCTTTCTTT.